The rows below give T cell receptor beta chains drawn from one sample of a study of blood T cells in healthy people across ages. Each CDR3 protein gets one entry after TCRdb re-called the 5' RACE reads with MiXCR. This table holds over a million distinct CDR3 sequences, approximately 25% found once. This same sample was also part of a study on T cells of mothers and their children.

The sample was blood. All receptors derive from a girl aged 2 to 9 in good health. CDR3s include the opening cysteine and the closing phenylalanine or tryptophan. The order of the fields is J gene, D gene, clone size, V gene, CDR3 DNA, CDR3 protein. The D gene is left open where the match is weak. Size values are once, few and many counts, or a class for expanded clones, and some rows have none.

j_call: TRBJ2-1; d_call: NA; clone_size: NA; v_call: TRBV20-1; cdr3_nt: TGCAGTGCCCACAGGCCTGACGACCCCTACAATGAGCAGTTCTTC; cdr3_aa: CSAHRPDDPYNEQFF
j_call: TRBJ2-2; d_call: NA; clone_size: NA; v_call: TRBV5-1; cdr3_nt: TGCGCCAGCAGCTTGGATTATATCACCGGGGAGCTGTTTTTT; cdr3_aa: CASSLDYITGELFF
j_call: TRBJ2-6; d_call: TRBD1; clone_size: NA; v_call: TRBV7-3; cdr3_nt: TGTGCCAGCAGCCATCTAGGGACAGGGGGCTCTGGGGCCAACGTCCTGACTTTC; cdr3_aa: CASSHLGTGGSGANVLTF
j_call: TRBJ2-1; d_call: TRBD2; clone_size: NA; v_call: TRBV18; cdr3_nt: TGTGCCAGCTCACCCGGGGAGGGGTACAATGAGCAGTTCTTC; cdr3_aa: CASSPGEGYNEQFF
j_call: TRBJ2-7; d_call: NA; clone_size: NA; v_call: TRBV28; cdr3_nt: TGTGCCAGCAGTTTAGGCCTAGGGGTACAGCAGTACTTC; cdr3_aa: CASSLGLGVQQYF
j_call: TRBJ1-2; d_call: NA; clone_size: once; v_call: TRBV11-2; cdr3_nt: TGTGCCAGCAGCATCGCGACGGGCTACACCTTC; cdr3_aa: CASSIATGYTF
j_call: TRBJ1-5; d_call: TRBD1; clone_size: NA; v_call: TRBV12-3/TRBV12-4; cdr3_nt: TGTGCCAGCTCCCGGACAGGGGAAAACCAGCCCCAGCATTTT; cdr3_aa: CASSRTGENQPQHF
j_call: TRBJ1-1; d_call: NA; clone_size: few; v_call: TRBV28; cdr3_nt: TGTGCCAGCACCCCCGGGGTTAGGGCACCGGTGAACACTGAAGCTTTCTTT; cdr3_aa: CASTPGVRAPVNTEAFF
j_call: TRBJ2-7; d_call: TRBD2; clone_size: NA; v_call: TRBV20-1; cdr3_nt: TGCAGTGCTGTCAGCGGGGAGGCCTCCTACGAGCAGTACTTC; cdr3_aa: CSAVSGEASYEQYF
j_call: TRBJ1-1; d_call: TRBD1; clone_size: NA; v_call: TRBV11-2; cdr3_nt: TGTGCCAGCAGCTTAGGTCCCGACAGGGGTTGGGAGGCTTTCTTT; cdr3_aa: CASSLGPDRGWEAFF
j_call: TRBJ2-5; d_call: TRBD2; clone_size: NA; v_call: TRBV9; cdr3_nt: TGTGCCAGCAGCGGAAGCGGGAGGGGTCGTGGAGAGACCCAGTACTTC; cdr3_aa: CASSGSGRGRGETQYF
j_call: TRBJ1-6; d_call: NA; clone_size: few; v_call: TRBV25-1; cdr3_nt: TGTGCCAGCAGTGAATATTGGGCAGGGTTTGGGTCACCCCTCCACTTT; cdr3_aa: CASSEYWAGFGSPLHF
j_call: TRBJ2-2; d_call: NA; clone_size: NA; v_call: TRBV12-3/TRBV12-4; cdr3_nt: TGTGCCAGCAGTTTTTTCCTGCCGGGCACCGGGGAGCTGTTTTTT; cdr3_aa: CASSFFLPGTGELFF